These T cell receptor beta chains were read from a single sample in a study of T cells after yellow fever vaccination. TCRdb reprocessed the 5' RACE reads via MiXCR and lists one record per CDR3 protein. The sample holds some 350,000 distinct CDR3 sequences, around 6.4% seen once. The sequenced sample was PBMCs, obtained 5 days after the yellow fever booster vaccination. These receptors were collected from a man aged 25 to 40 who received the YFV17D yellow fever vaccine. Both conserved end residues are part of each CDR3. The order of the fields is V gene, clone size, CDR3 protein. Size values are once, few and many counts, or a class for expanded clones, and some rows have none.

v_call: TRBV20-1
clone_size: few
cdr3_aa: CSADARMGQETQYF

v_call: TRBV10-3
clone_size: few
cdr3_aa: CAIRLGQGNTGELFF

v_call: TRBV24-1
clone_size: few
cdr3_aa: CATRATGELFF

v_call: TRBV18
clone_size: few
cdr3_aa: CASSPNVDRLYEQYF

v_call: TRBV7-6
clone_size: .
cdr3_aa: CASSLRARGGSTDTQYF

v_call: TRBV20-1
clone_size: many
cdr3_aa: CSARGLAGYNEQFF

v_call: TRBV5-4
clone_size: few
cdr3_aa: CASSFRDRVTDTQYF

v_call: TRBV5-1
clone_size: few
cdr3_aa: CASSRDGQLTDTQYF

v_call: TRBV7-9
clone_size: many
cdr3_aa: CASSRGVNQPQHF

v_call: TRBV5-5
clone_size: .
cdr3_aa: CASSSQGQPNTGELFF

v_call: TRBV20-1
clone_size: .
cdr3_aa: CSASRNYEQFF

v_call: TRBV15
clone_size: many
cdr3_aa: CATSRGSDSYNEQFF

v_call: TRBV6-2/TRBV6-3
clone_size: few
cdr3_aa: CASSPHRQQPSTGELFF

v_call: TRBV11-2
clone_size: few
cdr3_aa: CASSSGEGGRTNLRAEQFF

v_call: TRBV10-3
clone_size: many
cdr3_aa: CAIRVQGAPQETQYF

v_call: TRBV5-1
clone_size: many
cdr3_aa: CASSWTGTGDTYEQYF

v_call: TRBV7-8
clone_size: .
cdr3_aa: CASSFTVAEAFF

v_call: TRBV7-9
clone_size: .
cdr3_aa: CASSWTSPEAKNIQYF

v_call: TRBV7-2
clone_size: .
cdr3_aa: CASSLIGAGVDSYEQYF

v_call: TRBV6-5
clone_size: few
cdr3_aa: CASSSPDPLTNEKLFF

v_call: TRBV10-3
clone_size: many
cdr3_aa: CAIRVDQTGGNGYTF

v_call: TRBV5-6
clone_size: .
cdr3_aa: CASSQDRDTVYEQFF

v_call: TRBV6-6
clone_size: many
cdr3_aa: CASSAVTGREQYF

v_call: TRBV10-3
clone_size: .
cdr3_aa: CAISESGRPEQFF

v_call: TRBV7-9
clone_size: many
cdr3_aa: CASAQGGGNTIYF

v_call: TRBV5-1
clone_size: many
cdr3_aa: CASSLGQTGELFF

v_call: TRBV7-9
clone_size: .
cdr3_aa: CASSTYLTGDRHGYTF

v_call: TRBV7-2
clone_size: many
cdr3_aa: CASSSGLAGYTQYF

v_call: TRBV18
clone_size: few
cdr3_aa: CASSPIGQGAWHEQFF

v_call: TRBV7-2
clone_size: many
cdr3_aa: CASSLRDTDTQYF

v_call: TRBV5-1
clone_size: many
cdr3_aa: CASSFEDYGYTF

v_call: TRBV5-1
clone_size: .
cdr3_aa: CASSLNRGLGTDTQYF

v_call: TRBV20-1
clone_size: .
cdr3_aa: CSARDGTKQETQYF

v_call: TRBV23-1
clone_size: many
cdr3_aa: CASSQHGNNEQFF